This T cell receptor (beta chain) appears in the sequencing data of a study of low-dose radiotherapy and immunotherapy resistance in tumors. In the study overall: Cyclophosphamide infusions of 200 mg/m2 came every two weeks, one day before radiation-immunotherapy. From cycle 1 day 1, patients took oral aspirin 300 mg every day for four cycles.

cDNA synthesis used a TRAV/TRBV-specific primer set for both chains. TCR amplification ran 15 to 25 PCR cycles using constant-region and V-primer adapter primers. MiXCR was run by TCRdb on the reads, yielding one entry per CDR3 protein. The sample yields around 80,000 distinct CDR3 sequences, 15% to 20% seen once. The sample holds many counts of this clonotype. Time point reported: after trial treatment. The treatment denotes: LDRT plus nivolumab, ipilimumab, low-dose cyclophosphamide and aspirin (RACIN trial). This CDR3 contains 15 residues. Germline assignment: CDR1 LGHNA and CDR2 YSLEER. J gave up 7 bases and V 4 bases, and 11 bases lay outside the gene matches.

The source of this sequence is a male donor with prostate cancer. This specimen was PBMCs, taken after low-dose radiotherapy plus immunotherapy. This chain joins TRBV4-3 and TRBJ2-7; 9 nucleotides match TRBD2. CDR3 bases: TGCGCCAGCAGCCCCACCTTAGCGGGAGTGCGAGAGCAGTACTTC. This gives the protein CASSPTLAGVREQYF.